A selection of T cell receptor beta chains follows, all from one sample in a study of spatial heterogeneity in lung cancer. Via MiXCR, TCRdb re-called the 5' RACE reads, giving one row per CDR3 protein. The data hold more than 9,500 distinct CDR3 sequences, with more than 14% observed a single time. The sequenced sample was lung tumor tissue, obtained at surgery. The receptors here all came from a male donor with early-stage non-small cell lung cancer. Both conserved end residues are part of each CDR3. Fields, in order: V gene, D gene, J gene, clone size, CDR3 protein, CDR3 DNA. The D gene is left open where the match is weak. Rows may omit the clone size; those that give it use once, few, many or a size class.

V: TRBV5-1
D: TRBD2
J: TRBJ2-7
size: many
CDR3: CASSQMGGYAYEQYF
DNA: TGCGCCAGCAGTCAAATGGGGGGGTATGCCTACGAGCAGTACTTC

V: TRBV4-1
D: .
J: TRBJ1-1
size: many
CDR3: CASSQAALIENTEAFF
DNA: TGCGCCAGCAGCCAAGCGGCTTTGATAGAAAACACTGAAGCTTTCTTT

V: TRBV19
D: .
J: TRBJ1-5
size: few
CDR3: CASRLGSNQPQHF
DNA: TGTGCCAGTAGGTTGGGTAGCAATCAGCCCCAGCATTTT

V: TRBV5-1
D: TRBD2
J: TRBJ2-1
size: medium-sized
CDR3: CASSLLASGRNEQFF
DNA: TGCGCCAGCAGCTTGCTGGCTAGCGGGAGGAATGAGCAGTTCTTC

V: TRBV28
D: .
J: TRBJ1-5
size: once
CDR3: CASSSLQGDNQPQHF
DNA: TGTGCCAGCAGTTCGTTACAGGGTGACAATCAGCCCCAGCATTTT

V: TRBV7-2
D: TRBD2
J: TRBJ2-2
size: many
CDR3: CASSPRPGTSAGELFF
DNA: TGTGCCAGCAGCCCCCGGCCCGGGACTAGCGCCGGGGAGCTGTTTTTT

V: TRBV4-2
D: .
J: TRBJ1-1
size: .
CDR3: CASSQETPNTEAFF
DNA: TGTGCCAGCAGCCAAGAAACTCCTAACACTGAAGCTTTCTTT

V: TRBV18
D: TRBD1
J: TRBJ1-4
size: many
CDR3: CATTGTGAEKLFF
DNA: TGTGCCACCACAGGGACAGGGGCTGAAAAACTGTTTTTT

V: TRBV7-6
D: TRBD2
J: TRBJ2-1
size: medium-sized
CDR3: CASSLGLAGGQYNEQFF
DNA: TGTGCCAGCAGCTTAGGCCTAGCGGGGGGTCAGTACAATGAGCAGTTCTTC

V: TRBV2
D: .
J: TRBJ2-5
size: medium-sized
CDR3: CASSSQGSGVGTQYF
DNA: TGTGCCAGCAGCTCCCAAGGGTCCGGGGTGGGGACCCAGTACTTC

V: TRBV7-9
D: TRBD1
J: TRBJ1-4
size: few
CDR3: CASSSTGTDEWTTNEKLFF
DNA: TGTGCCAGCAGCTCAACCGGGACAGATGAATGGACAACTAATGAAAAACTGTTTTTT

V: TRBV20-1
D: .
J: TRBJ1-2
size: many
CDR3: CSASNRDGYTF
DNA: TGCAGTGCTAGCAACAGGGATGGCTACACCTTC

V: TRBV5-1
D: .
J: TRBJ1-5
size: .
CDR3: CASSLEGDKPQHF
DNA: TGCGCCAGCAGCTTGGAGGGGGATAAGCCCCAGCATTTT

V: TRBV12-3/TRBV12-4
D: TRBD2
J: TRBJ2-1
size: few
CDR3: CASSFAGGHEQFF
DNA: TGTGCCAGCAGTTTCGCGGGGGGTCATGAGCAGTTCTTC

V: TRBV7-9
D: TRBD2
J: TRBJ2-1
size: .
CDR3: CASSLRLAGDSNEQFF
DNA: TGTGCCAGCAGCTTGCGACTAGCGGGAGATAGCAATGAGCAGTTCTTC

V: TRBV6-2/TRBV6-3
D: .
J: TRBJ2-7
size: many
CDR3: CASRRQAYSYEQYF
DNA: TGTGCCAGCAGGCGACAGGCTTACTCCTACGAGCAGTACTTC

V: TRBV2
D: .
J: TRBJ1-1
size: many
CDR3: CASSGPGGGGTEAFF
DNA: TGTGCCAGCAGTGGACCAGGAGGTGGGGGCACTGAAGCTTTCTTT

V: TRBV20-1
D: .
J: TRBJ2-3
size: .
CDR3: CSARGGTGSSTDTQYF
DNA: TGCAGTGCTAGGGGCGGGACCGGGAGTAGCACAGATACGCAGTATTTT

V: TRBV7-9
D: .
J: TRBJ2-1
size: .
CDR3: CASSSGEGPYNEQFF
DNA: TGTGCCAGCAGCTCGGGGGAAGGCCCCTACAATGAGCAGTTCTTC

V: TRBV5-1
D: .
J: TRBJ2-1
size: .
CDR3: CASSEAREQFF
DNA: TGCGCCAGCAGCGAGGCCCGAGAGCAGTTCTTC

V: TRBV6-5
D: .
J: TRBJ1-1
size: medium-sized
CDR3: CASSYNRNTEAFF
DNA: TGTGCCAGCAGTTACAACAGGAACACTGAAGCTTTCTTT

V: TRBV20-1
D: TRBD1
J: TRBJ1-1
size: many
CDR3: CSALGQGSDTEAFF
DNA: TGCAGTGCTCTAGGACAGGGGTCGGACACTGAAGCTTTCTTT

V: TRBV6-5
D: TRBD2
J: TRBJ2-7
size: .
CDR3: CASSYRTSGDYEQYF
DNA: TGTGCCAGCAGTTACCGGACTAGCGGGGACTACGAGCAGTACTTC

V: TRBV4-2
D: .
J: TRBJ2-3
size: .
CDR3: CASSQDMGNTQYF
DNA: TGTGCCAGCAGCCAAGATATGGGCAATACGCAGTATTTT

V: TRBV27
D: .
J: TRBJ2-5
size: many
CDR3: CASSLSLVGTQYF
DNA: TGTGCCAGCAGTTTGTCCCTTGTCGGGACCCAGTACTTC

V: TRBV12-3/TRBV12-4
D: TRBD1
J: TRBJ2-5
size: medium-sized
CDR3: CASRPGQGSWETQYF
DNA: TGTGCCAGCAGACCCGGACAGGGGAGTTGGGAGACCCAGTACTTC

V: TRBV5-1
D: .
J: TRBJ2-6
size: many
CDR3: CASSSWTASGANVLTF
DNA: TGCGCCAGCAGCTCTTGGACAGCCTCTGGGGCCAACGTCCTGACTTTC

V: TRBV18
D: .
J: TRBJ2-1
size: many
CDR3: CASSPPPTGRNEQFF
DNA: TGTGCCAGCTCACCTCCACCCACGGGGCGGAATGAGCAGTTCTTC

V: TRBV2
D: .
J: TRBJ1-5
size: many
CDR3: CASSGEQNQPQHF
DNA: TGTGCCAGCAGTGGGGAACAGAATCAGCCCCAGCATTTT

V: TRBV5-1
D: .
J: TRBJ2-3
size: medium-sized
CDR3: CASSASTDTQYF
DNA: TGCGCCAGCAGCGCTAGCACAGATACGCAGTATTTT

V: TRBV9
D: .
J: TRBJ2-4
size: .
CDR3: CASSVDGVAENIQYF
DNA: TGTGCCAGCAGCGTCGACGGAGTAGCCGAAAACATTCAGTACTTC

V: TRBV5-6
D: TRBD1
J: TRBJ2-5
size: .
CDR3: CASSPGTVVETQYF
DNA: TGTGCCAGCAGCCCCGGGACAGTCGTCGAGACCCAGTACTTC

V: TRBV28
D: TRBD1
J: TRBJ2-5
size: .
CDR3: CASSTSGTGGEETQYF
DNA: TGTGCCAGCAGTACATCTGGGACAGGGGGCGAGGAGACCCAGTACTTC

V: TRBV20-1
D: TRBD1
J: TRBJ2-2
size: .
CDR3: CSARPRDRSITGELFF
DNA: TGCAGTGCTAGGCCCAGGGACAGGTCGATCACCGGGGAGCTGTTTTTT

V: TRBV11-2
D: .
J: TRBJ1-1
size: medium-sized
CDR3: CASSSRRGAEAFF
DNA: TGTGCCAGCAGCTCCCGCCGGGGGGCTGAAGCTTTCTTT

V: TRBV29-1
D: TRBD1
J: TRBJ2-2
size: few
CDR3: CSGYQGASDTGELFF
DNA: TGCAGCGGGTATCAGGGGGCTAGTGACACCGGGGAGCTGTTTTTT

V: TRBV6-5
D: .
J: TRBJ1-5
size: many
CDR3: CASRASNQPQHF
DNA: TGTGCCAGCCGGGCGAGCAATCAGCCCCAGCATTTT

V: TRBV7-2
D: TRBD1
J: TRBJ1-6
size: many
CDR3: CASRQGVGNSPLHF
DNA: TGTGCCAGTAGACAGGGCGTTGGTAATTCACCCCTCCACTTT

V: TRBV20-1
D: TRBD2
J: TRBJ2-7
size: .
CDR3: CSASQITSGDSYEQYF
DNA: TGCAGTGCTAGCCAGATTACTAGCGGGGATTCCTACGAGCAGTACTTC

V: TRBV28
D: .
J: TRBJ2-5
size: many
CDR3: CASSLRGAQYF
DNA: TGTGCCAGCAGTTTAAGGGGGGCCCAGTACTTC

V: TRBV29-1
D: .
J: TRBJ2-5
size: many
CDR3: CSVELDTRETQYF
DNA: TGCAGCGTTGAGTTGGACACCAGAGAGACCCAGTACTTC

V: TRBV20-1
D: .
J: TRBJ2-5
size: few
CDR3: CSAKGQLQETQYF
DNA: TGCAGTGCTAAAGGACAGCTCCAAGAGACCCAGTACTTC

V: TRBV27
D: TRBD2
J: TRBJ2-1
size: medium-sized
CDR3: CASSLLGRERENEQFF
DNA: TGTGCCAGCAGTTTACTGGGGCGGGAGAGGGAAAATGAGCAGTTCTTC

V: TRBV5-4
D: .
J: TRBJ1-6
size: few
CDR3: CASSHQSSYNSPLHF
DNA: TGTGCCAGCAGTCATCAAAGCTCCTATAATTCACCCCTCCACTTT

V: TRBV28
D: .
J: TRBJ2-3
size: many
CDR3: CASSVPGRGTDTQYF
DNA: TGTGCCAGCAGTGTACCGGGACGGGGCACAGATACGCAGTATTTT

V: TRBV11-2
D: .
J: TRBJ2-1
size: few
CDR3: CASSLGPAGNEQFF
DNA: TGTGCCAGCAGCTTAGGACCAGCGGGCAATGAGCAGTTCTTC